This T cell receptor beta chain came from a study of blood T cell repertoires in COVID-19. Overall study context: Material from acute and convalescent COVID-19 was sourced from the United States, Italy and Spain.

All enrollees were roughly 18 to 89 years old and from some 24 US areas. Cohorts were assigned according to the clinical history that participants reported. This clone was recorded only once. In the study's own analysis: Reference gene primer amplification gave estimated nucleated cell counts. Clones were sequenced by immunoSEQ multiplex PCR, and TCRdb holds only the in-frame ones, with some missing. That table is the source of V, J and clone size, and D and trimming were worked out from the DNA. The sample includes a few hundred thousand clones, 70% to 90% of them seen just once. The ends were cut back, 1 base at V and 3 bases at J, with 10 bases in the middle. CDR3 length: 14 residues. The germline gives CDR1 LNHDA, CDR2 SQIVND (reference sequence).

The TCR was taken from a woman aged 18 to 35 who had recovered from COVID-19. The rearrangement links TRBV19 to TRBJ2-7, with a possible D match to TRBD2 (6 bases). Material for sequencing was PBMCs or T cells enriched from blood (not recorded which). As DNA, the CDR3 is TGTGCCAGTAGTATAGGGGGGGTTCACTACGAGCAGTACTTC. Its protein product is CASSIGGVHYEQYF.